The 22 T cell receptor beta chains presented below share a single source sample, sequenced in a study of cytomegalovirus exposure and HLA in healthy donors (TCRdb year 2017). Library method: the immunoSEQ multiplex PCR assay. For the multiplex PCR, a mixture combining 60 forward primers for TCR Vbeta segments and 13 reverse primers for TCR Jbeta segments was used. TCRdb took over this immuneACCESS table, retaining in-frame rearrangements with V and J assigned. Such tables are incomplete; in checked studies, under half of the missing clones stem from an unresolved V gene, and the remainder is unexplained. The sample data list around 200,000 clones, and approximately 82% of these were observed just once. The top ten constitute approximately 0.62% of the sample. The sample comprised PBMCs. The receptors come from a woman aged 40 to 50 in good health and CMV-seronegative.

The chain uses TRBV28 and TRBJ1-1; D perhaps matches TRBD1 (6 bases). CDR1 is MDHEN, CDR2 SYDVKM, per germline. V dropped 5 bases and J dropped 6 bases, with 16 bases sitting between them. The CDR3 is 14 residues long. As DNA, the CDR3 is TGTGCCAGCAGTCCCCGACAGGTTCCCCCTGAAGCTTTCTTT. Amino acid sequence: CASSPRQVPPEAFF.

The gene calls are TRBV28 and TRBJ2-5; 9 positions agree with TRBD2. The trim removed 3 bases at V and 4 bases at J, leaving 9 bases unmatched. This CDR3 contains 16 residues. The germline V gene encodes CDR1 MDHEN and CDR2 SYDVKM. CDR3 sequence: CASSFFAAGGPETQYF. In nucleotides, the CDR3 is TGTGCCAGCAGTTTTTTCGCCGCGGGGGGGCCAGAGACCCAGTACTTC. Together with reference TRBV28 and TRBJ2-5, the CDR3 gives the full variable domain: DVKVTQSSRYLVKRTGEKVFLECVQDMDHENMFWYRQDPGLGLRLIYFSYDVKMKEKGDIPEGYSVSREKKERFSLILESASTNQTSMYLCASSFFAAGGPETQYFGPGTRLLVL.

The chain carries TRBV9 and TRBJ1-5; D possibly corresponds to TRBD1 (5 bases). CDR1 is SGDLS and CDR2 is YYNGEE in the germline V gene. V dropped 4 bases and J dropped 3 bases, with 11 bases sitting between them. This CDR3 has 14 amino acids. CDR3 residues: CASSYGTDNQPQHF. As DNA, the CDR3 is TGTGCCAGCAGCTACGGGACTGACAATCAGCCCCAGCATTTT.

The chain recombines TRBV5-4 with TRBJ1-1, with 10 bases that match TRBD1. The CDR3 loop spans 15 amino acids. In germline, CDR1 is SGHNT, CDR2 YYREEE (reference sequence). Losses at the gene ends were 4 bases for V and 4 bases for J; bases not matched to a gene: 7. CDR3 protein: CASSNIGQGGTEAFF. The CDR3 bases are TGTGCCAGCAGCAATATAGGACAGGGGGGCACTGAAGCTTTCTTT.

This chain connects TRBV13 to TRBJ1-5; D is undetermined. The V end lost 0 bases, the J end lost 6 bases, and 9 bases lay between the germline ends. Germline V gene data show CDR1 as PRHDT and CDR2 as FYEKMQ (reference sequence). CDR3 length: 14 amino acids. For the CDR3, the DNA is TGTGCCAGCAGCTTAGGCCTCGCCAGTCAGCCCCAGCATTTT. It codes for CASSLGLASQPQHF.

Concerning this clone: Within the sample, other DNA sequences also encode this same CDR3. The chain joins TRBV7-6 to TRBJ2-2; D remains unclear. Trimming removed 5 bases at V and 6 bases at J, with 7 bases between. The germline CDR1 and CDR2 sequences are SGHVS and FNYEAQ. CDR3 size: 12 residues. CDR3 residues: CASSHQAGELFF. The CDR3 DNA reads as TGTGCCAGCAGCCATCAGGCCGGGGAGCTGTTTTTT.

The chain joins TRBV18 to TRBJ2-2; tentatively, D is TRBD1 (5 bases). CDR1 KGHSH and CDR2 LQKENI come from the germline V gene. Trimming left V 6 bases short and J 3 bases short, with 14 bases between. The CDR3 runs 15 residues. The DNA of the CDR3 is TGTGCCAGCTCCCGCGGAGTCAGGGACACCGGGGAGCTGTTTTTT. Its translation: CASSRGVRDTGELFF. Together with reference TRBV18 and TRBJ2-2, the CDR3 gives the full variable domain: NAGVMQNPRHLVRRRGQEARLRCSPMKGHSHVYWYRQLPEEGLKFMVYLQKENIIDESGMPKERFSAEFPKEGPSILRIQQVVRGDSAAYFCASSRGVRDTGELFFGEGSRLTVL.

This chain uses TRBV6-6 with TRBJ2-6; the D is unclear. V lost 4 bases, J lost 3 bases, and 7 bases lay in between. Germline CDR1 and CDR2: MNHNY and SVGAGI (reference sequence). The length of the CDR3 is 14 residues. In nucleotides, the CDR3 is TGTGCCAGCAGTTCTCCGGGTGGGGCCAACGTCCTGACTTTC. Its protein is CASSSPGGANVLTF.

This rearrangement joins TRBV7-8 to TRBJ1-1; TRBD1 is a possible D gene (6 bases). The V end lost 1 base, the J end lost 1 base, and 10 bases lay between the germline ends. Germline CDR1 SGHVS, CDR2 FQNEAQ. This CDR3 comprises 15 residues. CDR3 sequence reads: CASSLESGANTEAFF. The CDR3 region has the DNA TGTGCCAGCAGCTTAGAGTCAGGGGCGAACACTGAAGCTTTCTTT.

The rearrangement joins TRBV18 to TRBJ2-7; 7 bases are shared with TRBD1. Germline loops: CDR1 KGHSH, CDR2 LQKENI. The CDR3 contains 15 residues. V trimming: 1 base; J trimming: 0 bases; junction bases outside the gene matches: 3. The CDR3 sequence: CASSPLGTASYEQYF. The CDR3 DNA sequence: TGTGCCAGCTCACCACTTGGGACAGCCTCCTACGAGCAGTACTTC.

This rearrangement joins TRBV7-2 to TRBJ2-3; D remains ambiguous. The CDR3 totals 15 residues. The V gene lost 2 bases and the J gene lost 0 bases, with 9 bases spanning the gap. CDR1 is SGHTA, CDR2 FQGNSA, per germline. CDR3 in DNA: TGTGCCAGCAGCTTAACTACTGCTAGCACAGATACGCAGTATTTT. The encoded protein is CASSLTTASTDTQYF.

CDR3: CASSLAGATGSETQYF. In DNA form, the CDR3 reads TGTGCCAGCAGCTTAGCTGGGGCTACTGGATCGGAGACCCAGTACTTC. The chain carries TRBV7-9 and TRBJ2-5, with D tentatively TRBD1 (5 bases). The CDR3 loop spans 16 amino acids. Trimming left V 0 bases short and J 5 bases short, with 16 bases between. Germline loops: CDR1 SEHNR, CDR2 FQNEAQ (reference sequence). Filled out from reference TRBV7-9 and TRBJ2-5, the complete variable domain reads DTGVSQNPRHKITKRGQNVTFRCDPISEHNRLYWYRQTLGQGPEFLTYFQNEAQLEKSRLLSDRFSAERPKGSFSTLEIQRTEQGDSAMYLCASSLAGATGSETQYFGPGTRLLVL.

This rearrangement joins TRBV11-2 to TRBJ1-6; D gene ambiguous. Trimming pared 3 bases from V and 1 base from J, leaving 4 bases between. This CDR3 has 14 amino acids. Germline V CDR1 and CDR2: SGHAT, FQNNGV. The CDR3, as DNA: TGTGCCAGCAGCTTGCAGTCCTATAATTCACCCCTCCACTTT. Its translation is CASSLQSYNSPLHF.

The chain is built from TRBV7-8 and TRBJ2-4; 8 nucleotides align to TRBD2. Germline V gene lookup returns CDR1 SGHVS and CDR2 FQNEAQ. The junction had 6 bases not matched to a gene; V was cut back by 4 bases and J by 4 bases. The CDR3 covers 15 residues. CDR3 DNA sequence: TGTGCCAGCAGCTCCGGGGGACTAGAAAAAAACATTCAGTACTTC. Translated: CASSSGGLEKNIQYF.

The V gene is TRBV10-2, the J gene TRBJ2-5, with D possibly being TRBD1 (6 bases). V lost 0 bases and J 6 bases, leaving 14 bases between the germline ends. Germline V gene sequence: CDR1 WSHSY, CDR2 SAAADI. CDR3 size: 15 residues. CDR3 nucleotides: TGCGCCAGCAGTGAGTCACTAGGGGGAGTAAAGACCCAGTACTTC. Translating it yields CASSESLGGVKTQYF.

The V and J genes are TRBV6-1 and TRBJ1-5; 7 nucleotides agree with TRBD1. CDR1 is MNHNS, CDR2 SASEGT, per germline. The CDR3 contains 14 residues. V shed 7 bases and J 6 bases; nucleotides not matched to a gene: 9. CDR3 in DNA: TGTGCCAGCAAATCAGGGACAGATCCTCAGCCCCAGCATTTT. Translated: CASKSGTDPQPQHF.

V is TRBV2 and J is TRBJ1-4, with 7 bases that match TRBD1. The CDR3 has 13 amino acids. Germline CDR1 SNHLY, CDR2 FYNNEI. The ends lost 7 bases at V and 8 bases at J; junction bases unmatched: 7. CDR3 loop: CASNTGEDEKLFF. The CDR3 region has the DNA TGTGCCAGCAATACAGGGGAGGACGAAAAACTGTTTTTT.

CDR3 amino acids: CASSYGQGASYEQYF. In DNA form, the CDR3 reads TGTGCCAGCAGTTACGGACAGGGGGCTTCCTACGAGCAGTACTTC. The J gene is TRBJ2-7, the V gene TRBV6-6; TRBD1 aligns across 11 bases. CDR3 length: 15 amino acids. CDR1 and CDR2 from the germline V gene are MNHNY and SVGAGI (reference sequence). V was pared by 2 bases and J by 1 base, with 1 base of the junction left unmatched.

V gene TRBV9 combines with J gene TRBJ2-3, with D hard to call. Trimming took off 3 bases at V and 9 bases at J, with 8 bases between the two ends. The germline V gene encodes CDR1 SGDLS and CDR2 YYNGEE. This CDR3 is built from 11 residues. CDR3 DNA: TGTGCCAGCAGCGATAGACACACGCAGTATTTT. This encodes CASSDRHTQYF.

The rearrangement joins TRBV5-1 to TRBJ2-5; D is unclear. The ends were cut back, 4 bases at V and 4 bases at J, with 11 bases in the middle. There are 13 residues in the CDR3. The germline CDR1 and CDR2 sequences are SGHRS and YFSETQ. This CDR3 reads CASSRRYGETQYF. DNA for the CDR3: TGCGCCAGCAGCCGCCGGTACGGAGAGACCCAGTACTTC.

The V gene is TRBV30, the J gene TRBJ2-3, with D maybe TRBD2 (5 bases). CDR3 length equals 17 residues. Trimming took 2 bases from V and 6 from J, leaving 24 bases between them. Germline-derived CDR1 and CDR2 are GTSNPN and SVGIG (reference sequence). CDR3 residues: CAWSLEVRVYNWDTQYF. In DNA, the CDR3 is TGTGCCTGGAGTCTAGAGGTGAGGGTATATAATTGGGATACGCAGTATTTT.

Notes on this clone: Other DNA sequences in the sample encode the same CDR3. The genes are TRBV30 and TRBJ2-5; D is perhaps TRBD2 (5 bases). The V gene lost 3 bases and the J gene lost 4 bases, with 9 bases spanning the gap. The CDR3 length is 12 residues. Germline V gene lookup returns CDR1 GTSNPN and CDR2 SVGIG (reference sequence). The DNA of the CDR3 is TGTGCCTGGAGCCTTGGGAGAGAGACCCAGTACTTC. As protein: CAWSLGRETQYF. Together with reference TRBV30 and TRBJ2-5, the CDR3 gives the full variable domain: SQTIHQWPATLVQPVGSPLSLECTVEGTSNPNLYWYRQAAGRGLQLLFYSVGIGQISSEVPQNLSASRPQDRQFILSSKKLLLSDSGFYLCAWSLGRETQYFGPGTRLLVL.